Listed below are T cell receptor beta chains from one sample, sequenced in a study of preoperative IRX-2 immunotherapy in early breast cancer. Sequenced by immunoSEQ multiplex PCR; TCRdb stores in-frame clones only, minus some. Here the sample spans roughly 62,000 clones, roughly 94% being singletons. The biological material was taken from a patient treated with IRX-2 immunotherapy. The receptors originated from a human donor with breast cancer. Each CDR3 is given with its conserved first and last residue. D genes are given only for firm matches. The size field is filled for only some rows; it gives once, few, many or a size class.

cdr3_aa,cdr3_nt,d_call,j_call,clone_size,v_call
CASSRLAGGPSTDTQYF,TGCGCCAGCAGCCGACTAGCCGGTGGGCCTAGCACAGATACGCAGTATTTT,TRBD2,TRBJ2-3,-,TRBV5-1
CASSPLTGEGNEQFF,TGCGCCAGCAGCCCATTGACAGGGGAAGGTAATGAGCAGTTCTTC,TRBD1,TRBJ2-1,-,TRBV4-3
CASSIQLNGNSPLHF,TGTGCCAGCAGCATACAACTGAACGGGAATTCACCCCTCCACTTT,-,TRBJ1-6,-,TRBV6-5
CASSVAGGKETQYF,TGTGCCAGCAGCGTTGCTGGCGGGAAAGAGACCCAGTACTTC,-,TRBJ2-5,-,TRBV9
CASSSDGDFSGNTIYF,TGTGCCAGCTCCTCGGACGGTGACTTCTCTGGAAACACCATATATTTT,-,TRBJ1-3,-,TRBV18
CASSEGGSSYNEQFF,TGTGCCAGCAGTGAGGGGGGCAGCTCCTACAATGAGCAGTTCTTC,-,TRBJ2-1,-,TRBV2
CASSPRPGQPRPQHF,TGTGCCAGTAGTCCCCGCCCGGGACAGCCCCGGCCCCAGCATTTT,TRBD1,TRBJ1-5,-,TRBV19
CASSLAGVQETQYF,TGTGCCAGCAGCTTAGCGGGAGTGCAAGAGACCCAGTACTTC,-,TRBJ2-5,-,TRBV7-2
CASSLDFWDRVLQETQYF,TGTGCCAGCAGCTTGGACTTTTGGGACAGGGTCTTGCAAGAGACCCAGTACTTC,TRBD1,TRBJ2-5,-,TRBV5-6
CASSRGILDEQYF,TGTGCCAGTAGTAGGGGCATACTGGACGAGCAGTACTTC,-,TRBJ2-7,-,TRBV19
CASRRNSGNTIYF,TGTGCCAGTAGGCGAAACTCTGGAAACACCATATATTTT,-,TRBJ1-3,-,TRBV19
CAPTEADTQYF,TGTGCCCCCACCGAGGCCGATACGCAGTATTTT,-,TRBJ2-3,once,TRBV21-1
CASSLARPGGTDTQYF,TGTGCCAGCAGCTTAGCGAGACCGGGGGGCACAGATACGCAGTATTTT,-,TRBJ2-3,-,TRBV11-2
CSVGTITDIQYF,TGCAGCGTTGGGACTATTACGGACATTCAGTACTTC,-,TRBJ2-4,-,TRBV29-1
CASSEWGGSYEQYF,TGTGCCAGCAGTGAATGGGGGGGTTCCTACGAGCAGTACTTC,TRBD2,TRBJ2-7,-,TRBV25-1
CASSERSDRNPLMNYGYTF,TGTGCCAGCAGTGAAAGGTCCGACAGGAACCCATTGATGAACTATGGCTACACCTTC,-,TRBJ1-2,once,TRBV6-1
CASSLQGNTEAFF,TGTGCCAGCAGCTTACAGGGGAACACTGAAGCTTTCTTT,-,TRBJ1-1,few,TRBV7-2
CASSLDMLDEKLFF,TGTGCCAGCAGCTTGGACATGTTGGATGAAAAACTGTTTTTT,-,TRBJ1-4,-,TRBV7-9
CASSQAQGGGEQYF,TGCGCCAGCAGCCAAGCTCAGGGAGGGGGTGAGCAGTACTTC,-,TRBJ2-7,-,TRBV4-1
CASSSQLYEQYF,TGTGCCAGCAGTTCACAGCTTTACGAGCAGTACTTC,-,TRBJ2-7,-,TRBV6-6
CASRTGPSSYNEQFF,TGTGCCAGCCGTACGGGACCTAGCTCCTACAATGAGCAGTTCTTC,-,TRBJ2-1,-,TRBV19
CASSSPGAYEKLFF,TGTGCCAGTAGTTCTCCAGGAGCCTATGAAAAACTGTTTTTT,-,TRBJ1-4,-,TRBV19
CAWSSGAGNTIYF,TGTGCCTGGAGTTCGGGGGCTGGAAACACCATATATTTT,-,TRBJ1-3,-,TRBV30
CASSVGSDRAYEQYF,TGTGCCAGCAGCGTAGGTTCGGACAGAGCCTACGAGCAGTACTTC,-,TRBJ2-7,-,TRBV9
CASSTPGTRTGEQYF,TGTGCCAGCAGCACGCCCGGGACACGAACTGGGGAGCAGTACTTC,-,TRBJ2-7,-,TRBV5-4
CASSLEQVEAFF,TGTGCCAGCAGCTTAGAGCAGGTTGAAGCTTTCTTT,-,TRBJ1-1,-,TRBV7-9
CASRLQGMDEKLFF,TGCGCCAGCAGGTTACAGGGTATGGATGAAAAACTGTTTTTT,-,TRBJ1-4,-,TRBV5-1
CASSWDYQETQYF,TGTGCCAGCAGTTGGGACTACCAAGAGACCCAGTACTTC,-,TRBJ2-5,-,TRBV25-1
CASSFFGGDTQYF,TGTGCCAGCAGTTTCTTCGGGGGCGATACGCAGTATTTT,-,TRBJ2-3,-,TRBV27
CAIQRLAGGINEQFF,TGTGCCATCCAACGACTAGCGGGAGGTATCAATGAGCAGTTCTTC,TRBD2,TRBJ2-1,-,TRBV10-3
CASSQDSMVGLAGGEQFF,TGCGCCAGCAGCCAAGATTCAATGGTAGGGCTAGCGGGGGGCGAGCAGTTCTTC,TRBD2,TRBJ2-1,-,TRBV4-3
CASKSVYTDTQYF,TGTGCCAGCAAATCAGTTTACACAGATACGCAGTATTTT,-,TRBJ2-3,-,TRBV2
CASSGGYYRGGYGYTF,TGTGCCAGCAGTGGGGGCTACTACCGGGGAGGGTATGGCTACACCTTC,-,TRBJ1-2,-,TRBV2
CASGRGSYTF,TGTGCCAGCGGGAGAGGAAGCTACACCTTC,-,TRBJ1-2,-,TRBV6-5
CASSFSTRTGGYGYTF,TGTGCCAGCAGCTTTTCCACAAGGACAGGGGGGTATGGCTACACCTTC,TRBD1,TRBJ1-2,-,TRBV5-4
CASSQGTTRADTQYF,TGCGCCAGCAGCCAGGGGACTACTCGCGCAGATACGCAGTATTTT,-,TRBJ2-3,-,TRBV5-1
CASSLFTSRQPQHF,TGTGCCAGCAGCTTGTTTACCAGCCGACAGCCCCAGCATTTT,-,TRBJ1-5,-,TRBV5-8
CASSLPGLAGGPGNEQFF,TGTGCCAGCAGCCTCCCGGGACTAGCGGGGGGGCCGGGGAATGAGCAGTTCTTC,TRBD2,TRBJ2-1,-,TRBV4-2
CASSRIPTLGIMGNTIYF,TGCGCCAGCAGCCGAATCCCCACATTGGGCATCATGGGAAACACCATATATTTT,-,TRBJ1-3,-,TRBV5-1
CASSIRSGGATDTQYF,TGTGCCAGTAGTATACGGAGCGGGGGGGCAACAGATACGCAGTATTTT,TRBD2,TRBJ2-3,-,TRBV19
CASSLANYGYTF,TGCGCCAGCAGTTTGGCTAACTATGGCTACACCTTC,-,TRBJ1-2,-,TRBV10-2
CASSPRGRGNAEQYF,TGTGCCAGCAGTCCCCGGGGCCGGGGTAACGCCGAGCAGTACTTC,-,TRBJ2-7,-,TRBV7-2
CASSSGTGGTTEAFF,TGCGCCAGCAGCTCGGGGACAGGCGGTACCACTGAAGCTTTCTTT,TRBD1,TRBJ1-1,-,TRBV5-1
CASSTRDRVYEQYF,TGTGCCAGCAGTACCCGGGACAGGGTCTACGAGCAGTACTTC,TRBD1,TRBJ2-7,-,TRBV27
CASLGRSPYEQYF,TGTGCCAGCCTCGGGCGCAGCCCCTACGAGCAGTACTTC,-,TRBJ2-7,once,TRBV28
CASSDGGHEGNIQYF,TGTGCCAGCAGTGATGGGGGACATGAGGGAAACATTCAGTACTTC,-,TRBJ2-4,-,TRBV2
CASSPSGVRTDTQYF,TGCGCCAGCAGCCCGAGCGGGGTCCGCACAGATACGCAGTATTTT,TRBD2,TRBJ2-3,-,TRBV5-1
CASSFSFLMGGIKTDTQYF,TGTGCCAGCAGCTTTAGTTTTCTCATGGGAGGGATAAAGACAGATACGCAGTATTTT,TRBD2,TRBJ2-3,once,TRBV5-6
CASLPGSFFGELFF,TGTGCCAGTCTTCCAGGAAGTTTTTTCGGGGAGCTGTTTTTT,-,TRBJ2-2,-,TRBV28
CASSLGGQGNQPQHF,TGCGCCAGCAGCTTGGGGGGACAGGGCAATCAGCCCCAGCATTTT,TRBD1,TRBJ1-5,-,TRBV5-1
CASSLLAGPYNEQFF,TGTGCCAGCAGCCTGCTAGCGGGGCCTTACAATGAGCAGTTCTTC,TRBD2,TRBJ2-1,-,TRBV7-2
CAWETGTYEQYF,TGTGCCTGGGAGACAGGTACCTACGAGCAGTACTTC,-,TRBJ2-7,-,TRBV30
CASSYSPSGSVEQYF,TGTGCCAGCAGTTACTCCCCAAGCGGGAGCGTCGAGCAGTACTTC,TRBD2,TRBJ2-7,-,TRBV6-5
CSVYKGYSRETQYF,TGCAGCGTCTATAAGGGGTACAGTCGAGAGACCCAGTACTTC,-,TRBJ2-5,-,TRBV29-1
CASSTHPSGIQFF,TGTGCCAGTAGTACCCATCCTAGCGGGATCCAGTTCTTC,TRBD2,TRBJ2-1,-,TRBV19